A selection of T cell receptor beta chains follows, all from one sample in a study of cytomegalovirus exposure and HLA in healthy donors. Only in-frame clones appear in the TCRdb table, and some are missing; sequencing was by immunoSEQ multiplex PCR. Reported are 70,000 or so clones; the ten largest clones contain about 5%. Specimen: PBMCs. The receptors come from a man aged 40-50 years in good health and CMV-seronegative. CDR3s include the opening cysteine and the closing phenylalanine or tryptophan. The D gene is left open where the match is weak.

D	V	J	DNA	CDR3
NA	TRBV28	TRBJ2-1	TGTGCCAGCAGCCGATCTCTAGCAAGTGAGCAGTTCTTC	CASSRSLASEQFF
TRBD2	TRBV14	TRBJ2-1	TGTGCCAGCAGCCCAGGACTAGCGGGGGGCCACTCCTACAATGAGCAGTTCTTC	CASSPGLAGGHSYNEQFF
TRBD1	TRBV5-1	TRBJ2-2	TGCGCCAGCAGCTCGAAGACAGGGACGAACACCGGGGAGCTGTTTTTT	CASSSKTGTNTGELFF
NA	TRBV4-3	TRBJ2-3	TGCGCCAGCAGCCAAGATTTTAGCGGCCCCTTCACAGATACGCAGTATTTT	CASSQDFSGPFTDTQYF
TRBD1	TRBV4-1	TRBJ2-5	TGCGCCAGCAGCCAAGAGGGACAGTACCAAGAGACCCAGTACTTC	CASSQEGQYQETQYF
NA	TRBV7-9	TRBJ2-1	TGTGCCAGCAGCTTAGGCGGGACCACCTACAATGAGCAGTTCTTC	CASSLGGTTYNEQFF
TRBD1	TRBV7-9	TRBJ2-1	TGTGCCAGCAGCCCGGGACAGGGGGCTACCTACAATGAGCAGTTCTTC	CASSPGQGATYNEQFF
NA	TRBV30	TRBJ2-5	TGTGCCTGGAGTGTATTAGCGGAGACCCAGTACTTC	CAWSVLAETQYF
TRBD1	TRBV27	TRBJ2-3	TGTGCCAGCAGAAAGGGACAGGGGGTGCATACGCAGTATTTT	CASRKGQGVHTQYF
NA	TRBV2	TRBJ1-5	TGTGCCAGCAGTCCCACAGGGTCTGGGGAGCCCCAGCATTTT	CASSPTGSGEPQHF
NA	TRBV28	TRBJ1-2	TGTGCCAGCGCCCTGGGGGGGGCCGGCTATGGCTACACCTTC	CASALGGAGYGYTF
NA	TRBV5-4	TRBJ2-2	TGTGCCAGCAGCCTGCGAACCGGGACTCCCAACACCGGGGAGCTGTTTTTT	CASSLRTGTPNTGELFF
TRBD1	TRBV15	TRBJ1-4	TGTGCCACCAGCAGCGGGACAGCCAGCCAGGAAAAACTGTTTTTT	CATSSGTASQEKLFF
NA	TRBV10-3	TRBJ2-1	TGTGCCGTAGATTCGGGACAACACAATGAGCAGTTCTTC	CAVDSGQHNEQFF
NA	TRBV11-2	TRBJ1-4	TGTGCCAGCAGCTTAGGGGCCGGACAGTTAGCTAATGAAAAACTGTTTTTT	CASSLGAGQLANEKLFF
TRBD1	TRBV5-1	TRBJ1-2	TGCGCCAGCAGCTTGGAGGGGGCGCAGGGCTACACCTTC	CASSLEGAQGYTF
NA	TRBV14	TRBJ2-7	TGTGCCAGCTCTCGTTTTGGCTTAAACTACGAGCAGTACTTC	CASSRFGLNYEQYF
TRBD2	TRBV4-3	TRBJ2-3	TGCGCCAGCAGCCAAAATATCGGAGTAGCGGGAGGGTGGACAGATACGCAGTATTTT	CASSQNIGVAGGWTDTQYF
TRBD2	TRBV10-1	TRBJ2-1	TGCGCCAGCTCCAAGACTAGCGGACATTACAATGAGCAGTTCTTC	CASSKTSGHYNEQFF
TRBD1	TRBV7-2	TRBJ1-4	TGTGCCAGCAGCCCTAGACAGGGACAGAATGAAAAACTGTTTTTT	CASSPRQGQNEKLFF
NA	TRBV7-9	TRBJ2-3	TGTGCCAGCAGCCCCAAGACTAGAATAGGCGATACGCAGTATTTT	CASSPKTRIGDTQYF
TRBD2	TRBV6-1	TRBJ2-3	TGTGCCAGCAGCCCAGCGGGGGATATAGATACGCAGTATTTT	CASSPAGDIDTQYF
NA	TRBV6-1	TRBJ2-7	TGTGCCAGCAGTGAATTTGCGGCTAGCAGCTCCTACGAGCAGTACTTC	CASSEFAASSSYEQYF
NA	TRBV28	TRBJ1-2	TGTGCCAGCAGTTCCACCCACTCCCCAGGACACCACCGCTATGGCTACACCTTC	CASSSTHSPGHHRYGYTF
NA	TRBV6-1	TRBJ1-5	TGTGCCAGCACTGATAGGGGGGGACGACAGCCCCAGCATTTT	CASTDRGGRQPQHF
NA	TRBV12-5	TRBJ2-1	TGTGCTAGTGGTTTGGGCGAGGGGGGGATATCGCAGTTCTTC	CASGLGEGGISQFF
TRBD2	TRBV5-1	TRBJ2-3	TGCGCCAGCAGCACCGCTAGCGGGAGCACAGATACGCAGTATTTT	CASSTASGSTDTQYF
NA	TRBV9	TRBJ2-7	TGTGCCAGCAGCCACCTCATGGACAGCTCCTACGAGCAGTACTTC	CASSHLMDSSYEQYF
TRBD2	TRBV30	TRBJ2-2	TGTGCCTGGAGTTTCGGACTAGCGGGGGGGCCGTGGACCGGGGAGCTGTTTTTT	CAWSFGLAGGPWTGELFF
NA	TRBV5-1	TRBJ1-2	TGCGCCAGCAGCTCTGGGCCCCCAGCCTATGGCTACACCTTC	CASSSGPPAYGYTF
NA	TRBV30	TRBJ2-7	TGTGCCTGGAGTGACAGATACGAGCAGTACTTC	CAWSDRYEQYF
TRBD1	TRBV5-8	TRBJ1-6	TGTGCCAGCAGCTTCAGGGGGCAGAATTCACCCCTCCACTTT	CASSFRGQNSPLHF
TRBD1	TRBV2	TRBJ1-2	TGTGCCAGCAGTGACAGGGGGCATAACTATGGCTACACCTTC	CASSDRGHNYGYTF
NA	TRBV6-5	TRBJ2-7	TGTGCCAGCAGTTCCGATAGATCCTCATCCTACGAGCAGTACTTC	CASSSDRSSSYEQYF
NA	TRBV6-1	TRBJ2-5	TGTGCCAGCAGTGCGGCCCGGGACTCCTACAGGGAGACCCAGTACTTC	CASSAARDSYRETQYF
NA	TRBV18	TRBJ1-4	TGTGCCAGCTCACTGTCCAGGGCCCTTAATGAAAAACTGTTTTTT	CASSLSRALNEKLFF